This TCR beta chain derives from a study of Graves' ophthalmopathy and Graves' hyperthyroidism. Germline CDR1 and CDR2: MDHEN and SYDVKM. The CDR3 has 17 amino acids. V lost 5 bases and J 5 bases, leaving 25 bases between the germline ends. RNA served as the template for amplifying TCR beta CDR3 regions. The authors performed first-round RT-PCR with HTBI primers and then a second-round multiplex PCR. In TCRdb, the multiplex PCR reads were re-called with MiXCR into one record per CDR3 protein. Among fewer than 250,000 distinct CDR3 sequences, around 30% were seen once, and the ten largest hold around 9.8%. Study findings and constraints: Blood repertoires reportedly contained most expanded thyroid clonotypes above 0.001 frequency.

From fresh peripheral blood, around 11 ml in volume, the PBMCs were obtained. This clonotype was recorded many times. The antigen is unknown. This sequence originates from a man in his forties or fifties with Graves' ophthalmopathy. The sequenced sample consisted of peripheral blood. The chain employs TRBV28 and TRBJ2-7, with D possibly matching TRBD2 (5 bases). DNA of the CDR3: TGTGCCAGCAGTCCTCTATCTGGGAGAGTCGGGGTTGACGAGCAGTACTTC. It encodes CASSPLSGRVGVDEQYF. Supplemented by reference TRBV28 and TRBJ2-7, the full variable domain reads DVKVTQSSRYLVKRTGEKVFLECVQDMDHENMFWYRQDPGLGLRLIYFSYDVKMKEKGDIPEGYSVSREKKERFSLILESASTNQTSMYLCASSPLSGRVGVDEQYFGPGTRLTVT.